Only one count was recorded for the clone carrying this T cell receptor beta chain. What it binds is not known. The sample belongs to a study of T cells in localized non-small cell lung cancer. General study results and limits: Adjacent lung was found to contain a median approximately 52 of the top 100 tumor clones.

Method: immunoSEQ multiplex PCR; TCRdb's copy keeps in-frame clones and lacks some. The sample records approximately 17,000 clones, 82% being singletons. CDR1 and CDR2 (germline): SGHDN, FVKESK. There are 18 residues in the CDR3. V shed 3 bases and J 0 bases; nucleotides not matched to a gene: 8. This receptor was taken from a male donor aged 60 or over with stage I lung adenocarcinoma. The sequencing here drew on peripheral blood, taken before any cancer treatment. V is TRBV14 and J is TRBJ2-6; 7 bases align to TRBD2. Here the CDR3 DNA reads TGTGCCAGCAGCCACGGACTAGGACGAAGCTCTGGGGCCAACGTCCTGACTTTC. Amino acid sequence: CASSHGLGRSSGANVLTF.